What follows is one T cell receptor beta chain and its context. Its antigen is as yet unknown. Random hexamers were used to reverse transcribe an amount of roughly 0.5 to 1 ug RNA. Amplification of TCR beta CDR3 across 54 Vbeta and 13 Jbeta was performed with immunoSEQ multiplex PCR. TCRdb reprocessed the immunoSEQ multiplex PCR reads via MiXCR and lists one record per CDR3 protein. Of about 150,000 distinct CDR3 sequences in the sample, 85% to 95% were seen once. This CDR3 is built from 12 residues. V lost 4 bases to trimming and J lost 7 bases, with 11 bases between them. Germline loops: CDR1 SGHTA, CDR2 FQGTGA. This sample was taken from a study of CD8 T cells in Susac syndrome. Study conclusions and caveats: The study conceded that its TCR sequencing and HLA analysis involved relatively few individuals.

TEMRA cells were FACS-enriched and CD8+ and CD4+ T cells negatively isolated. The sequenced sample consisted of CD8+ T cells from PBMCs. This clonotype originated in a human donor with multiple sclerosis. The chain has TRBV7-3 and TRBJ2-7; possible D gene TRBD1, 6 bases. The CDR3 DNA is TGTGCCAGCAGCTCGCCAGGGGAAGAGCAGTACTTC. It encodes CASSSPGEEQYF.